What follows are 18 T cell receptor beta chains derived from one specimen sequenced in a study of quantifying T cell responses using KT2 cells. Study-level background: cDNA was made from DNase-treated RNA using alpha and beta constant primers.

An oligo carrying a UMI was ligated to the cDNA 3' end. The first PCR ran about 4 cycles with an equimolar RC1.1 and RC1.2 beta primer mix. MiXCR was run by TCRdb on the UMI-ligation and nested PCR reads, yielding one entry per CDR3 protein. This table holds about 50,000 distinct CDR3 sequences, roughly 10% found once. Sample: PBMCs spiked with cells of the T cell clone KT2. Receptors were obtained from a human donor.

At least ten counts were recorded for this clonotype. The conserved final phenylalanine or tryptophan is absent from the CDR3, which likely points to a read error. The DNA is left out, because the CDR3 cannot be placed on it with certainty; the CDR3 is given as TCRdb lists it. The chain links TRBV29-1 to TRBJ2-7; the table's D call of TRBD1 was not tested on the DNA. The CDR3 is 11 amino acids long, termini counted. The germline gives CDR1 SQVTM, CDR2 ANQGSEA. CDR3 protein: CSVQGTPTVFL.

This clonotype is categorized as medium-sized. This chain connects TRBV6-5 to TRBJ2-3; D gene unclear. The V and J ends lost 4 bases and 6 bases respectively, with 5 bases between them. Germline V gene lookup returns CDR1 MNHEY and CDR2 SVGAGI. The CDR3 loop spans 11 amino acids. The CDR3 nucleotides are TGTGCCAGCAGTTTCGGCGATACGCAGTATTTT. Its translation is CASSFGDTQYF.

V and J are TRBV2 and TRBJ1-5; 10 bases are a match to TRBD1. CDR1 and CDR2 from the germline V gene are SNHLY and FYNNEI. The CDR3 consists of 15 residues. V shed 6 bases, J shed 5 bases, and the junction held 7 bases outside the gene matches. CDR3 nucleotides: TGTGCCAGCAGACCGAGACAGGGGGCCTATCAGCCCCAGCATTTT. Encoded protein: CASRPRQGAYQPQHF. Supplemented by reference TRBV2 and TRBJ1-5, the full variable domain reads EPEVTQTPSHQVTQMGQEVILRCVPISNHLYFYWYRQILGQKVEFLVSFYNNEISEKSEIFDDQFSVERPDGSNFTLKIRSTKLEDSAMYFCASRPRQGAYQPQHFGDGTRLSIL.

V is TRBV27 and J is TRBJ2-7, with 9 bases aligning to TRBD1. Per the germline V gene, CDR1 is MNHEY and CDR2 is SMNVEV (reference sequence). This CDR3 is built from 15 residues. Trimming removed 5 bases from V and 7 bases from J; junction bases left unmatched: 12. CDR3 DNA sequence: TGTGCCAGCAGTGAGGACGGGACAGGGCTAAGGGAGCAGTACTTC. Its translation: CASSEDGTGLREQYF.

CDR3: CASSLTPGQGFDEQYF. In nucleotides, the CDR3 is TGTGCCAGCAGCCTTACTCCGGGACAGGGTTTTGACGAGCAGTACTTC. V gene TRBV7-6 combines with J gene TRBJ2-7; TRBD1 matches at 9 bases. With V trimmed by 5 bases and J by 5 bases, 13 bases remained unmatched. This CDR3 comprises 16 residues. Germline CDR1 SGHVS, CDR2 FNYEAQ.

This chain joins TRBV6-2 or TRBV6-3 and TRBJ1-1, with D tentatively TRBD1 (5 bases). Germline CDR1 reads MNHEY; CDR2 reads SVGEGT. The CDR3 totals 14 residues. V lost 5 bases and J 5 bases, leaving 15 bases between the germline ends. The CDR3: CASSLSLGVTEAFF. The CDR3 DNA is TGTGCCAGCAGTCTGAGCTTAGGGGTTACTGAAGCTTTCTTT.

This clonotype was seen a few times. This chain links TRBV5-4 with TRBJ2-3; D not certain. This CDR3 has 14 amino acids. The V and J ends lost 4 bases and 6 bases respectively, with 15 bases between them. The germline CDR1 and CDR2 sequences are SGHNT and YYREEE (reference sequence). CDR3 nucleotide sequence: TGTGCCAGCAGCGCCGCCCCGACGGCCGATACGCAGTATTTT. It specifies CASSAAPTADTQYF.

J is TRBJ1-1 and V is TRBV12-3 or TRBV12-4, with D possibly TRBD1 on 6 matching bases. The CDR3 loop spans 16 amino acids. V shed 2 bases and J shed 1 base, with 14 bases lying between them. As DNA, the CDR3 is TGTGCCAGCAGTTTAAATGGGGACACAAGGAACACTGAAGCTTTCTTT. This gives the protein CASSLNGDTRNTEAFF.

There are a few counts of this clonotype. The chain combines TRBV6-6 with TRBJ1-4; D unclear. The CDR3 totals 15 residues. Per the germline V gene, CDR1 is MNHNY and CDR2 is SVGAGI (reference sequence). V was cut by 2 bases and J by 4 bases, with 11 bases left in between. The CDR3 DNA is TGTGCCAGCAGTTACCCACAGCACGGTAATGAAAAACTGTTTTTT. This encodes CASSYPQHGNEKLFF.

Concerning this clonotype itself: Given a much more abundant clone one base away, this may be a read error. The chain has TRBV10-2 and TRBJ2-5; the match to TRBD1 covers 10 bases. The CDR3 extends over 14 amino acids. CDR1 and CDR2 (germline): WSHSY, SAAADI. CDR3 protein: CASSQTGGGETKYF. In DNA, the CDR3 is TGCGCCAGCAGTCAGACAGGGGGCGGTGAGACCAAGTACTTC.

In this sample, this clonotype turned up a few times. The genes are TRBV9 and TRBJ2-3, with D unclear. Per the germline V gene, CDR1 is SGDLS and CDR2 is YYNGEE. The V end lost 1 base, the J end lost 1 base, and 7 bases lay between the germline ends. There are 14 residues in the CDR3. The CDR3 nucleotides are TGTGCCAGCAGCGTATCACCTCGCACAGATACGCAGTATTTT. Amino acids: CASSVSPRTDTQYF.

The sample holds a few counts of this clonotype. The rearrangement uses TRBV20-1 and TRBJ1-1, with D maybe TRBD1 (5 bases). The V end lost 0 bases, the J end lost 0 bases, and 17 bases lay between the germline ends. This CDR3 is built from 17 residues. In germline, CDR1 is DFQATT, CDR2 SNEGSKA (reference sequence). CDR3 in DNA: TGCAGTGCTAGAGATTCAGGCAGGGCGGCCCTGAACACTGAAGCTTTCTTT. It codes for CSARDSGRAALNTEAFF.

There are many counts of this clonotype. The chain is built from TRBV7-9 and TRBJ2-3; 8 positions match TRBD1. J was trimmed by 4 bases and V by 5 bases; bases with no gene match: 5. This CDR3 spans 14 amino acids. The germline gives CDR1 SEHNR, CDR2 FQNEAQ (reference sequence). CDR3 DNA: TGTGCCAGCAGCCCCGACAGGGGTGCAGATACGCAGTATTTT. It encodes CASSPDRGADTQYF.

This clonotype has a count of ten or more. The chain uses TRBV14 and TRBJ2-3; TRBD2 agrees at 9 bases. V shed 0 bases, J shed 4 bases, and the junction held 5 bases outside the gene matches. The CDR3 runs to 16 residues. In germline, CDR1 is SGHDN, CDR2 FVKESK. The CDR3 sequence is CASSQDPGLASDTQYF. Here the CDR3 DNA reads TGTGCCAGCAGCCAAGATCCGGGACTAGCCTCAGATACGCAGTATTTT.

This clonotype has a count of ten or more. The rearrangement links TRBV6-1 to TRBJ2-3; 7 bases fit TRBD2. Germline trimming cut 3 bases from V and 4 bases from J; bases unmatched to any gene: 13. The CDR3 is 17 residues long. Germline V lookup: CDR1 MNHNS, CDR2 SASEGT. This CDR3 reads CASSDAVGAGRADTQYF. The CDR3 bases are TGTGCCAGCAGTGATGCCGTGGGAGCGGGAAGGGCAGATACGCAGTATTTT.

Concerning this clonotype: A junction boundary mismatches the germline segment, possibly from a read error. CDR3: CASNQESGAGANVLTF. DNA for the CDR3: TGTGCCAGCAACCAAGAGTCCGGGGCTGGGGCCAACGTCCTGACTTTC. The rearrangement links TRBV4-2 to TRBJ2-6; D is possibly TRBD2 (5 bases). The CDR3 extends over 16 amino acids. Germline CDR1 LGHNA, CDR2 YNFKEQ.

This chain joins TRBV2 and TRBJ1-2; D unresolved. The CDR3 is made up of 11 amino acids. With 8 bases removed from V and 8 bases from J, the gap between germline ends came to 12 bases. The germline V gene encodes CDR1 SNHLY and CDR2 FYNNEI. The CDR3 bases are TGTGCCAGCGGGAGGAGTTCCGGCTACACCTTC. Residues: CASGRSSGYTF.

This clonotype was seen a handful of times. The V call is TRBV12-3 or TRBV12-4, the J call TRBJ1-2; D gene uncertain. V shed 6 bases and J shed 8 bases, with 25 bases lying between them. CDR3 length: 16 amino acids. CDR3 sequence reads: CASSPVGGFNGGGYTF. CDR3 coding DNA: TGTGCCAGCAGCCCCGTTGGAGGGTTTAACGGTGGCGGCTACACCTTC.